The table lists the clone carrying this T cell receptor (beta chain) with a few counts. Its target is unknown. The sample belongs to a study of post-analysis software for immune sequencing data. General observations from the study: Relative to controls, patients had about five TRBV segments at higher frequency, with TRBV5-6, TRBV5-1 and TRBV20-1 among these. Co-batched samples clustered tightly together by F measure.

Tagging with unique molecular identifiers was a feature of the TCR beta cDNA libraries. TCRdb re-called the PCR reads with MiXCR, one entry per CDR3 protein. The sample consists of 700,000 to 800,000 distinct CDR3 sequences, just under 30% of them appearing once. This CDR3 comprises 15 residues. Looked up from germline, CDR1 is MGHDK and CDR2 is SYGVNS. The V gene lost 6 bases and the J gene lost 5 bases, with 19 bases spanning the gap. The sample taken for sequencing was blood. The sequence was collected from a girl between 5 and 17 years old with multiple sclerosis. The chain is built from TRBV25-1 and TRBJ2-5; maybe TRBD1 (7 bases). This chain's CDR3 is CASSGRRGPWETQYF. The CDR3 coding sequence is TGTGCCAGCAGCGGGCGGAGGGGGCCATGGGAGACCCAGTACTTC.